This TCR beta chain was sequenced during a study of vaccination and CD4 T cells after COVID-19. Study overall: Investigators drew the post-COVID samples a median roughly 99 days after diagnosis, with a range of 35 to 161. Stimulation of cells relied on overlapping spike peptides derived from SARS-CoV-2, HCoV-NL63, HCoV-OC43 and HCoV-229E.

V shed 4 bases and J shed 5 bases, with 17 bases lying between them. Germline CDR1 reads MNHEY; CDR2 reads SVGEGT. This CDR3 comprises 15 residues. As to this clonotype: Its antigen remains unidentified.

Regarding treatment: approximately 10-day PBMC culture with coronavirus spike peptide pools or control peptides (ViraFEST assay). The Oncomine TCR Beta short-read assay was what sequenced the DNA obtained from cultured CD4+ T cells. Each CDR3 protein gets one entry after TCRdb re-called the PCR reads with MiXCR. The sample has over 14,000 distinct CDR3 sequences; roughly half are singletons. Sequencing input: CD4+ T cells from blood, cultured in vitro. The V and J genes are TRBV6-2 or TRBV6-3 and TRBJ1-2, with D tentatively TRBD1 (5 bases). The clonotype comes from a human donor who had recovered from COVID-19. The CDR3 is CASSLLERGLYGYTF. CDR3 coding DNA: TGTGCCAGCAGTTTGCTGGAGAGGGGATTGTATGGCTACACCTTC.